These 7 T cell receptor beta chains came from one sample sequenced in a study of T cell responses to AZD1222 COVID-19 vaccine. TCRdb keeps only in-frame clones here, not all; method: immunoSEQ multiplex PCR. This sample has 110,000 to 150,000 clones; 80% to 90% occur once, and the top ten carry roughly 7.3%. This sample comprised peripheral blood, obtained on day 0 of AZD1222 vaccination. Source of these receptors: an adult in good health.

Of note for this clone: This sample includes further DNA sequences coding for the same CDR3. The chain employs TRBV7-2 and TRBJ1-5; D unresolved. This CDR3 spans 13 amino acids. V was shortened by 1 base and J by 4 bases, with 5 bases between the two germline ends. Looked up from germline, CDR1 is SGHTA and CDR2 is FQGNSA. The CDR3 loop reads CASSLVKNQPQHF. The CDR3 DNA follows: TGTGCCAGCAGCTTAGTTAAGAATCAGCCCCAGCATTTT.

The chain has TRBV18 and TRBJ1-2; TRBD1 matches at 7 bases. CDR3 length: 15 amino acids. Germline loops: CDR1 KGHSH, CDR2 LQKENI. J lost 5 bases, V lost 2 bases, and 8 bases had no gene match. CDR3: CASSPDTGVLYGYTF. The CDR3 DNA reads as TGTGCCAGCTCACCAGACACAGGGGTGCTTTATGGCTACACCTTC. The full variable domain, rest sourced from reference TRBV18 and TRBJ1-2, is NAGVMQNPRHLVRRRGQEARLRCSPMKGHSHVYWYRQLPEEGLKFMVYLQKENIIDESGMPKERFSAEFPKEGPSILRIQQVVRGDSAAYFCASSPDTGVLYGYTFGSGTRLTVV.

The chain couples TRBV4-2 to TRBJ1-5, with D tentatively TRBD1 (6 bases). Trimming removed 0 bases at V and 1 base at J, with 16 bases between. This CDR3 region has 18 residues. Germline CDR1 reads LGHNA; CDR2 reads YNFKEQ. CDR3 sequence (DNA): TGTGCCAGCAGCCAAGATTACCCCAGGGGTTGGAGCAATCAGCCCCAGCATTTT. This sequence encodes CASSQDYPRGWSNQPQHF.

The V call is TRBV30, the J call TRBJ1-2; D gene unclear. Trimming pared 2 bases from V and 8 bases from J, leaving 15 bases between. Germline values: CDR1 GTSNPN, CDR2 SVGIG (reference sequence). The CDR3 has 13 amino acids. The CDR3 here is CAWSTERAGGYTF. CDR3 sequence (DNA): TGTGCCTGGAGTACAGAGAGAGCAGGAGGCTACACCTTC.

The chain couples TRBV6-6 to TRBJ1-2, with TRBD1 matching 11 bases. V gave up 0 bases and J gave up 8 bases; unmatched junction bases: 8. CDR3 length: 16 residues. Germline CDR1 and CDR2: MNHNY and SVGAGI (reference sequence). The CDR3 DNA is TGTGCCAGCAGTTACTCGACGGGGGACAGGGGGATGGGCTACACCTTC. It codes for CASSYSTGDRGMGYTF.

The chain uses TRBV7-2 and TRBJ2-4, with D unclear. The V end was cut by 3 bases, the J end by 3 bases, with 6 bases between. Germline V CDR1 and CDR2: SGHTA, FQGNSA. This CDR3 comprises 13 residues. The CDR3 DNA is TGTGCCAGCAGCTTCGAAGGCAAAAACATTCAGTACTTC. The encoded protein is CASSFEGKNIQYF.

The chain is built from TRBV9 and TRBJ2-3; 7 nucleotides align to TRBD2. The CDR3 consists of 14 residues. Germline-derived CDR1 and CDR2 are SGDLS and YYNGEE. With 6 bases clipped from V and 2 bases from J, the junction kept 6 bases outside the gene matches. CDR3 DNA: TGTGCCAGCACCCCTAGCGGTGTCACAGATACGCAGTATTTT. It yields the protein CASTPSGVTDTQYF.